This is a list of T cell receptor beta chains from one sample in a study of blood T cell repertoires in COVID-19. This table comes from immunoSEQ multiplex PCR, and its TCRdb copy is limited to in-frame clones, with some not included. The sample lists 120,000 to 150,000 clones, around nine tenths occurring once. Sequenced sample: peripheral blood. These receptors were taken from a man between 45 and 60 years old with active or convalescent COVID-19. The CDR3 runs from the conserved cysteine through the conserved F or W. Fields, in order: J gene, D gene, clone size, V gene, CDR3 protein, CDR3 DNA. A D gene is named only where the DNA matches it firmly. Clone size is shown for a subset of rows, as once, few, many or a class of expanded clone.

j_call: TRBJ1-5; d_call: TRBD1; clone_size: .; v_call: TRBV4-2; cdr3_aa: CASSQEAGGTNQPQHF; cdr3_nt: TGTGCCAGCAGCCAAGAGGCAGGGGGTACAAATCAGCCCCAGCATTTT
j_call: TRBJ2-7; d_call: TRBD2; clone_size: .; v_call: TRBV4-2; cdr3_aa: CASSQDWLAGHYEQYF; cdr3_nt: TGTGCCAGCAGCCAAGATTGGCTAGCGGGGCACTACGAGCAGTACTTC
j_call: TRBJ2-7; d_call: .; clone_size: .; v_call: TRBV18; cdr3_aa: CASSPFSSYEQYF; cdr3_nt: TGTGCCAGCTCACCCTTTAGCTCCTACGAGCAGTACTTC
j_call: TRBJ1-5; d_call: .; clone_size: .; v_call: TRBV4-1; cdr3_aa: CASSQDQGYNQPQHF; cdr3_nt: TGCGCCAGCAGCCAAGATCAGGGCTACAATCAGCCCCAGCATTTT
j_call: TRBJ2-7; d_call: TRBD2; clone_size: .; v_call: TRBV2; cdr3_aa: CASSPALIAGAYEQYF; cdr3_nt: TGTGCCAGCAGCCCGGCGTTGATAGCGGGCGCCTACGAGCAGTACTTC
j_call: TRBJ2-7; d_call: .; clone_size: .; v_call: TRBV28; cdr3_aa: CASSLYGSRYEQYF; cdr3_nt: TGTGCCAGCAGTTTATACGGTTCGAGGTACGAGCAGTACTTC
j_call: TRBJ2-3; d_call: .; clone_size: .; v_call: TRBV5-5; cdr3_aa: CASSLAGTTSTDTQYF; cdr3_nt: TGTGCCAGCAGCCTGGCCGGGACAACTAGCACAGATACGCAGTATTTT
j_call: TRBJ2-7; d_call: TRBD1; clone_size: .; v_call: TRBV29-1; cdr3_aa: CSARTGDRYEQYF; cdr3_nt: TGCAGCGCCCGGACAGGGGATAGGTACGAGCAGTACTTC
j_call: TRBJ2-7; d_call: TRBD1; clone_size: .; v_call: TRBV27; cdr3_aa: CASSISRDRGYEQYF; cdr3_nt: TGTGCCAGCAGTATTTCCCGGGACAGGGGTTACGAGCAGTACTTC
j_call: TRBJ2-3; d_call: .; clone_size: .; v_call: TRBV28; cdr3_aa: CASRSQGGSTDTQYF; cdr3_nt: TGTGCCAGCAGGTCTCAGGGGGGTAGCACAGATACGCAGTATTTT
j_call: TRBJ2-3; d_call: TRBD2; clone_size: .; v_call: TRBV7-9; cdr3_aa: CASSRKGLADTQYF; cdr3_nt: TGTGCCAGCAGCCGTAAGGGACTAGCAGATACGCAGTATTTT
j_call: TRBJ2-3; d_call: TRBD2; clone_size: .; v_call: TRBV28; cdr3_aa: CASSLSRLAGSDTQYF; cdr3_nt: TGTGCCAGCAGTTTAAGCAGACTAGCGGGGAGTGATACGCAGTATTTT
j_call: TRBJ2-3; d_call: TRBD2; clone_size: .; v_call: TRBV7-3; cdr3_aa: CASSLGLAGTDTQYF; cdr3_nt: TGTGCCAGCAGCCTTGGACTAGCCGGGACAGATACGCAGTATTTT
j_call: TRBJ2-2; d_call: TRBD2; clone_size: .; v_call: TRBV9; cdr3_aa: CASSPGTSFSGELFF; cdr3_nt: TGTGCCAGCAGCCCCGGGACTAGTTTTTCCGGGGAGCTGTTTTTT
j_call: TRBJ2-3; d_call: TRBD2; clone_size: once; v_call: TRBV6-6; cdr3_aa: CASSRRTSGRGTDTQYF; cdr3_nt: TGTGCCAGCAGCCGACGCACTAGCGGGAGAGGCACAGATACGCAGTATTTT
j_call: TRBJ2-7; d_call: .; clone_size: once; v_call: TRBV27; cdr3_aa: CASSRYSTEYEQYF; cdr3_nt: TGTGCCAGCAGCCGGTACTCGACAGAGTACGAGCAGTACTTC
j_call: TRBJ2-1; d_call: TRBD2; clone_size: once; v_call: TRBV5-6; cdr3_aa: CASNLGLAGNEQFF; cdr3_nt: TGTGCCAGCAACTTGGGACTAGCGGGAAACGAGCAGTTCTTC
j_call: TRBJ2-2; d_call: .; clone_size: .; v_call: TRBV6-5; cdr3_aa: CASSRQGSGELFF; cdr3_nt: TGTGCCAGCAGCCGCCAGGGATCCGGGGAGCTGTTTTTT
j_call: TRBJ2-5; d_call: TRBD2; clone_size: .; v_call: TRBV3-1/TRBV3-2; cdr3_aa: CASSQGVWGRAVETQYF; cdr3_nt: TGTGCCAGCAGCCAAGGTGTTTGGGGGAGGGCCGTGGAGACCCAGTACTTC
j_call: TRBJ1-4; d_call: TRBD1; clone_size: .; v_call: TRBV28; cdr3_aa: CASSSTGTTNEKLFF; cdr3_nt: TGTGCCAGCAGTTCGACAGGGACGACTAATGAAAAACTGTTTTTT
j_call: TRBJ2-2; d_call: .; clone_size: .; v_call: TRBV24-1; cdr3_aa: CATSDFQAGNTGELFF; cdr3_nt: TGTGCCACCAGTGATTTTCAAGCGGGCAACACCGGGGAGCTGTTTTTT
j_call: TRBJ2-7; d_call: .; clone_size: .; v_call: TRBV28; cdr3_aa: CASSNQGTSSYEQYF; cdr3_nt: TGTGCCAGCAGTAACCAGGGAACCAGCTCCTACGAGCAGTACTTC
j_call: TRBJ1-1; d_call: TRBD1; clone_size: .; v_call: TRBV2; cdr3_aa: CASCYRGMNTEAFF; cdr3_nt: TGTGCCAGCTGTTACAGGGGTATGAACACTGAAGCTTTCTTT
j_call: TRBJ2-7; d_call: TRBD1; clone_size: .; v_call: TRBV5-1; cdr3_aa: CASSAVGTGSDEQYF; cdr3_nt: TGCGCCAGCAGCGCCGTTGGGACAGGGAGCGACGAGCAGTACTTC
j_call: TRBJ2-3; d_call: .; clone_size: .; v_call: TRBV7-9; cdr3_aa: CASSPTSPRDTQYF; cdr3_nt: TGTGCCAGCAGCCCAACGTCCCCGAGAGATACGCAGTATTTT
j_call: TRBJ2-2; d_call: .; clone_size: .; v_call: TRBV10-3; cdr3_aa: CAISEGQNTGELFF; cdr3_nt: TGTGCCATCAGTGAGGGGCAGAACACCGGGGAGCTGTTTTTT
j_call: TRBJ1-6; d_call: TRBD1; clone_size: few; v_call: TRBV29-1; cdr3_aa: CSVATGTGYSPLHF; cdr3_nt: TGCAGCGTCGCCACCGGGACAGGGTATTCACCCCTCCACTTT
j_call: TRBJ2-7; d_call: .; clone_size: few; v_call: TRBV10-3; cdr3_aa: CAISGGYEQYF; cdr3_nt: TGTGCCATCAGCGGGGGCTACGAGCAGTACTTC
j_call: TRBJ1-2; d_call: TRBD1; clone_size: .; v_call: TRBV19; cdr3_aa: CASSLDRGLGGYTF; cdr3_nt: TGTGCCAGTAGTCTGGACAGGGGGCTTGGTGGCTACACCTTC
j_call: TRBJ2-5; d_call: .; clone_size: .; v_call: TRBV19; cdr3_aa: CASSTVFQETQYF; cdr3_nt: TGTGCCAGTAGTACAGTGTTCCAAGAGACCCAGTACTTC
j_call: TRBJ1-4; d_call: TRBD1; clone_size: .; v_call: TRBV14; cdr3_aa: CASSPYRGGGRNEKLFF; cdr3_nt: TGTGCCAGCAGCCCGTACCGAGGAGGGGGCCGTAATGAAAAACTGTTTTTT
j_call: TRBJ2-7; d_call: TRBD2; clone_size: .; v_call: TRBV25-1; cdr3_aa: CASSAGLAGGREQYF; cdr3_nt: TGTGCCAGCAGTGCCGGACTAGCGGGAGGGAGGGAGCAGTACTTC
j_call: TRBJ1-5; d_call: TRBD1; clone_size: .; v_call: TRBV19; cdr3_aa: CASSMGYRGKINQPQHF; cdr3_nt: TGTGCCAGTAGTATGGGTTACAGGGGAAAAATAAATCAGCCCCAGCATTTT
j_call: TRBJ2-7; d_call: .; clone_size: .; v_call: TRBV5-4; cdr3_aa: CASSSPGSYEQYF; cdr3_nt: TGTGCCAGCAGCTCCCCCGGTTCCTACGAGCAGTACTTC
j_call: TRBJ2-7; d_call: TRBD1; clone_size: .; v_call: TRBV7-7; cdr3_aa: CASSLGQGLAYEQYF; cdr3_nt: TGTGCTAGCAGCTTAGGACAGGGATTAGCCTACGAGCAGTACTTC